This TCR beta chain was recorded in a study of T cell responses to AZD1222 COVID-19 vaccine. Study observations and caveats: A rise in Spike-specific TCR breadth and depth followed two AZD1222 doses. Researchers took repertoire samples only after the peak T cell response had come.

Concerning this clone: The antigen is undetermined.

Some clones are missing from TCRdb's copy, which holds only in-frame ones; the method was immunoSEQ multiplex PCR. The sample contains 95,000 to 150,000 clones, around 87% of which appear only once. Per the germline V gene, CDR1 is SGHDN and CDR2 is FVKESK. The CDR3 is 15 residues long. With 2 bases removed from V and 8 bases from J, the gap between germline ends came to 18 bases. Second-dose schedules of about 4 or about 12 weeks were combined. The chain recombines TRBV14 with TRBJ1-1; the D is unclear. The starting material was peripheral blood, obtained 28 days after the second AZD1222 dose. The clonotype comes from an adult who received the AZD1222 COVID-19 vaccine. Here the CDR3 reads CASSQSGVGKPEAFF. CDR3 nucleotide sequence: TGTGCCAGCAGCCAAAGTGGTGTAGGGAAACCGGAAGCTTTCTTT.